The rows below give T cell receptor beta chains drawn from one sample of a study of chemoradiotherapy in HPV16-positive cancers. TCRdb keeps only in-frame clones here, not all; method: immunoSEQ multiplex PCR. The table includes fewer than 40,000 clones, around 80% detected once. Sequenced here: blood, sampled from a patient who underwent chemoradiotherapy. The receptors originated from a human donor with HPV-associated anogenital cancer. The CDR3 runs from the conserved cysteine through the conserved F or W. The D gene is left open where the match is weak. A clone size is listed for some rows: how often the clone was seen (once, few, many), or a class if it is expanded.

.,.,TRBJ1-1,TRBV4-3,CASSPDLNTEAFF,TGCGCCAGCAGCCCGGACTTGAACACTGAAGCTTTCTTT
.,.,TRBJ1-2,TRBV18,CASSPQGRNGYTF,TGTGCCAGCTCACCACAGGGGCGCAATGGCTACACCTTC
.,.,TRBJ2-3,TRBV7-6,CASSAGTTLLGDTQYF,TGTGCCAGCAGCGCCGGGACAACCCTTCTGGGGGATACGCAGTATTTT
.,.,TRBJ2-3,TRBV6-5,CASSYGGAVTDTQYF,TGTGCCAGCAGTTACGGGGGGGCCGTCACAGATACGCAGTATTTT
.,.,TRBJ1-1,TRBV7-2,CASSLSIQVTEAFF,TGTGCCAGCAGCTTATCTATACAGGTCACTGAAGCTTTCTTT
TRBD1,few,TRBJ1-2,TRBV6-5,CASRDRDGYTF,TGTGCCAGCCGGGACAGGGATGGCTACACCTTC
.,.,TRBJ2-7,TRBV12-1,CASSFYPSRGWIYEQYF,TGTGCCAGCAGCTTTTATCCCTCGCGGGGGTGGATCTACGAGCAGTACTTC
.,few,TRBJ2-7,TRBV2,CASSVQGSEQYF,TGTGCCAGCAGTGTACAGGGTAGCGAGCAGTACTTC
.,.,TRBJ1-5,TRBV2,CASTLRQGGFQPQHF,TGTGCCAGCACCCTCAGGCAGGGAGGGTTTCAGCCCCAGCATTTT
TRBD1,.,TRBJ2-2,TRBV5-6,CASRPGTGIPGELFF,TGTGCCAGCAGACCCGGGACAGGTATCCCCGGGGAGCTGTTTTTT
TRBD1,.,TRBJ1-1,TRBV29-1,CSVQGAGEAFF,TGCAGCGTGCAGGGGGCCGGTGAAGCTTTCTTT
.,.,TRBJ2-3,TRBV2,CASTSGVSDTQYF,TGTGCCAGCACATCGGGGGTTTCAGATACGCAGTATTTT
TRBD1,.,TRBJ1-5,TRBV6-5,CASSPDRGESKPQHF,TGTGCCAGCAGTCCCGACAGGGGAGAAAGCAAGCCCCAGCATTTT
.,.,TRBJ2-5,TRBV6-5,CASSWDLRPETQYF,TGTGCCAGCAGTTGGGATCTTAGGCCGGAGACCCAGTACTTC
TRBD1,.,TRBJ1-4,TRBV11-2,CASSLDRGREKLFF,TGTGCCAGCAGCCTGGACAGGGGAAGGGAAAAACTGTTTTTT
TRBD1,.,TRBJ2-7,TRBV2,CASRPGTGVPEQYF,TGTGCCAGCAGACCCGGGACAGGCGTCCCCGAGCAGTACTTC
.,.,TRBJ2-3,TRBV29-1,CSVYRDIGTDTQYF,TGCAGCGTCTACCGGGACATCGGCACAGATACGCAGTATTTT
TRBD1,.,TRBJ1-1,TRBV25-1,CASSGDRGNTEAFF,TGTGCCAGCAGTGGCGACAGGGGGAACACTGAAGCTTTCTTT
.,few,TRBJ1-6,TRBV12-5,CASGLGLYNSPLHF,TGTGCTAGTGGTTTGGGGCTATATAATTCACCCCTCCACTTT
.,.,TRBJ1-4,TRBV5-5,CASSIIDSRGEKLFF,TGTGCCAGCAGCATAATAGACAGTCGGGGTGAAAAACTGTTTTTT
TRBD2,.,TRBJ2-7,TRBV6-5,CASTSVSGVYEQYF,TGTGCCAGCACCTCGGTTAGCGGGGTCTACGAGCAGTACTTC
.,.,TRBJ1-4,TRBV5-1,CASSLSPGSLNEKLFF,TGCGCCAGCAGCCTGAGCCCGGGCTCCTTGAATGAAAAACTGTTTTTT
.,.,TRBJ1-1,TRBV5-6,CASSKQTPGSNTEAFF,TGTGCCAGCAGCAAGCAGACACCAGGCTCTAACACTGAAGCTTTCTTT
.,few,TRBJ1-1,TRBV19,CASSIVANTEAFF,TGTGCCAGTAGTATAGTAGCGAACACTGAAGCTTTCTTT
.,.,TRBJ1-1,TRBV6-6,CASSPIGETEAFF,TGTGCCAGCAGTCCTATCGGTGAGACTGAAGCTTTCTTT
.,.,TRBJ2-2,TRBV10-3,CAISLNTGELFF,TGTGCCATCAGCCTAAACACCGGGGAGCTGTTTTTT
TRBD1,.,TRBJ1-3,TRBV6-1,CASSEGTGFGNTIYF,TGTGCCAGCAGTGAAGGGACAGGGTTCGGAAACACCATATATTTT
.,.,TRBJ1-5,TRBV9,CASSLGGSNQPQHF,TGTGCCAGCAGCCTGGGGGGGAGCAATCAGCCCCAGCATTTT
.,.,TRBJ2-3,TRBV5-4,CASSTGLSYDTQYF,TGTGCCAGCAGCACGGGACTTTCTTACGATACGCAGTATTTT
TRBD2,.,TRBJ2-5,TRBV7-2,CASSSGLAGGRFLETQYF,TGTGCCAGCAGCTCGGGACTAGCGGGGGGGCGGTTTTTAGAGACCCAGTACTTC
.,.,TRBJ2-1,TRBV7-2,CASSLEGSPFNEQFF,TGTGCCAGCAGCTTAGAGGGCAGTCCGTTCAATGAGCAGTTCTTC
.,.,TRBJ2-7,TRBV6-5,CASRLKPRSYEQYF,TGTGCCAGCAGATTGAAGCCCCGCAGCTACGAGCAGTACTTC
TRBD2,few,TRBJ2-7,TRBV28,CASGYLGTSSEQYF,TGTGCCAGCGGGTACCTCGGGACTAGCAGTGAGCAGTACTTC
.,.,TRBJ2-1,TRBV29-1,CSVGLAFEQFF,TGCAGCGTGGGTCTAGCGTTTGAGCAGTTCTTC
TRBD2,.,TRBJ2-5,TRBV7-2,CASSRGFGGGETQYF,TGTGCCAGCAGCCGGGGGTTTGGGGGAGGGGAGACCCAGTACTTC
.,.,TRBJ1-5,TRBV10-3,CAISEGAYSNQPQHF,TGTGCCATCAGTGAGGGGGCCTATAGCAATCAGCCCCAGCATTTT
.,.,TRBJ1-2,TRBV30,CAWSVRISWRVYYGYTF,TGTGCCTGGAGTGTACGCATCTCGTGGCGGGTCTACTATGGCTACACCTTC
TRBD1,.,TRBJ1-4,TRBV2,CASSDSRGGYEKLFF,TGTGCCAGCAGTGACAGCAGGGGGGGGTATGAAAAACTGTTTTTT
.,.,TRBJ1-5,TRBV10-3,CAIGGLGNQPQHF,TGTGCCATCGGGGGGCTGGGCAATCAGCCCCAGCATTTT
.,.,TRBJ1-5,TRBV2,CASSAGNQPQHF,TGTGCCAGCAGTGCAGGCAATCAGCCCCAGCATTTT
TRBD1,.,TRBJ2-7,TRBV7-3,CASSLDGTGYEQYF,TGTGCCAGCAGCTTAGACGGGACAGGGTACGAGCAGTACTTC
TRBD1,.,TRBJ1-1,TRBV9,CASSVEQGYTEAFF,TGTGCCAGCAGCGTAGAACAGGGGTACACTGAAGCTTTCTTT